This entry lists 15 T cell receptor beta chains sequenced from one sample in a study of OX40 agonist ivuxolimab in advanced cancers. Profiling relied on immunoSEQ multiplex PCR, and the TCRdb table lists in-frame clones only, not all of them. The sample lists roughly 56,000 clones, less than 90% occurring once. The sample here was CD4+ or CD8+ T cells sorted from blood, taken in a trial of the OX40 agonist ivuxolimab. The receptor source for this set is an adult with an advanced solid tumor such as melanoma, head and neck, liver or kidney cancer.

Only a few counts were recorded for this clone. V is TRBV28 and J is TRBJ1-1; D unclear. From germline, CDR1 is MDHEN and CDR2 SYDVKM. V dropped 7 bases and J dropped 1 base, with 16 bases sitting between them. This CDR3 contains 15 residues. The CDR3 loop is CASTPVVSGNTEAFF. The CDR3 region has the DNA TGTGCCAGCACTCCGGTTGTCTCCGGGAACACTGAAGCTTTCTTT. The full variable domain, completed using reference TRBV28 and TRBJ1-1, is DVKVTQSSRYLVKRTGEKVFLECVQDMDHENMFWYRQDPGLGLRLIYFSYDVKMKEKGDIPEGYSVSREKKERFSLILESASTNQTSMYLCASTPVVSGNTEAFFGQGTRLTVV.

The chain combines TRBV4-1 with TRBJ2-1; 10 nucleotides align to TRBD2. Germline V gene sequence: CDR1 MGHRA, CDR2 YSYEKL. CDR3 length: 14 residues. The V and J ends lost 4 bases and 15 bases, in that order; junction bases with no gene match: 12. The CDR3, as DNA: TGCGCCAGCAGCCTCTCCGGGGGTAGCGGGGGGCGGTTCTTC. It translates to CASSLSGGSGGRFF.

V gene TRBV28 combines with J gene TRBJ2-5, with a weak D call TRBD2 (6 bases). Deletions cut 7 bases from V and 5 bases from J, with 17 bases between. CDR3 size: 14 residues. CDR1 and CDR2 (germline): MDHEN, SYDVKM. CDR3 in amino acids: CASTGDSRAETQYF. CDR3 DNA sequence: TGTGCCAGCACGGGAGATTCCAGGGCGGAGACCCAGTACTTC.

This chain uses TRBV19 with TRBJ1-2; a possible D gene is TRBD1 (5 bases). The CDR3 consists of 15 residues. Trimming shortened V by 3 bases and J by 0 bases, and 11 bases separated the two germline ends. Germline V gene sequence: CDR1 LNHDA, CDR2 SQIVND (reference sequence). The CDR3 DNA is TGTGCCAGTAGTATGGGTACAGGAGCTAACTATGGCTACACCTTC. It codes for CASSMGTGANYGYTF.

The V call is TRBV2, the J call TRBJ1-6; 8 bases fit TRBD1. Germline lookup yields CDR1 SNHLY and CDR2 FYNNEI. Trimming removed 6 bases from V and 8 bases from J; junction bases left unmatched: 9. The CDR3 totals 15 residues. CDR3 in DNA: TGTGCCAGCAGCGGACAGGGTTCGATAGATTCACCCCTCCACTTT. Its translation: CASSGQGSIDSPLHF.

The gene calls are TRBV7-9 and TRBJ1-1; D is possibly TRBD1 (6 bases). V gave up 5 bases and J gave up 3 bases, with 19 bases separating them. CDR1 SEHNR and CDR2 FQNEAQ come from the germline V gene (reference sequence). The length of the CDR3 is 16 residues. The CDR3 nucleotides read TGTGCCAGCAGCCTAGAGGGCGGACAGCCGGACACTGAAGCTTTCTTT. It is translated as CASSLEGGQPDTEAFF.

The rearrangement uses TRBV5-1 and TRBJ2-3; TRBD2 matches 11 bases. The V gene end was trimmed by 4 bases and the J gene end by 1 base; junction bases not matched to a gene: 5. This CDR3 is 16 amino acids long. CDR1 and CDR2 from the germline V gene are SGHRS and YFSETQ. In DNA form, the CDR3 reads TGCGCCAGCAGCGCCGGGACTAGCGGAGGCACAGATACGCAGTATTTT. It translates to CASSAGTSGGTDTQYF.

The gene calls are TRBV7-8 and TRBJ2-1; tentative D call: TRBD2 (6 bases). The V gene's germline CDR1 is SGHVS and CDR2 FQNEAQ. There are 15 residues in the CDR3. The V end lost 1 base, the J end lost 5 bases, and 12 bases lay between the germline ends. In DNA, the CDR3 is TGTGCCAGCAGCTTAGTAGGCGGGGAGAACAATGAGCAGTTCTTC. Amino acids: CASSLVGGENNEQFF.

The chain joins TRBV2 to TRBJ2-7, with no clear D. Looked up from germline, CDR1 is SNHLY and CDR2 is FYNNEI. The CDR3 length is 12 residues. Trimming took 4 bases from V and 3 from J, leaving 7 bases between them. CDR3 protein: CASSVADYEQYF. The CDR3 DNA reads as TGTGCCAGCAGTGTTGCGGACTACGAGCAGTACTTC.

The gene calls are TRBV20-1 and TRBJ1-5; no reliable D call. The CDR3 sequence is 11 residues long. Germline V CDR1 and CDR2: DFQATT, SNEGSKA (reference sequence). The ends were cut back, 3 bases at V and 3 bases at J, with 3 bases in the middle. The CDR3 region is CSASINQPQHF. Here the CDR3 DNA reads TGCAGTGCTAGTATCAATCAGCCCCAGCATTTT.

The CDR3 sequence: CASSLDLGETQYF. CDR3 DNA sequence: TGTGCCAGCAGCTTGGATTTGGGAGAGACCCAGTACTTC. V and J are TRBV5-6 and TRBJ2-5, with D unresolved. CDR1 SGHDT and CDR2 YYEEEE come from the germline V gene. Trimming took 0 bases from V and 4 from J, leaving 7 bases between them. The CDR3 runs to 13 residues.

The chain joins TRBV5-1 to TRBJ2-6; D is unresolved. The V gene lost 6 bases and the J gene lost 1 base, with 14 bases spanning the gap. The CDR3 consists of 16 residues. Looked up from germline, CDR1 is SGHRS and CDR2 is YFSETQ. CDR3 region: CASTPAGGSGANVLTF. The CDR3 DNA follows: TGCGCCAGCACCCCGGCAGGTGGGTCTGGGGCCAACGTCCTGACTTTC. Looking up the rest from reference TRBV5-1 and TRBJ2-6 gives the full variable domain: KAGVTQTPRYLIKTRGQQVTLSCSPISGHRSVSWYQQTPGQGLQFLFEYFSETQRNKGNFPGRFSGRQFSNSRSEMNVSTLELGDSALYLCASTPAGGSGANVLTFGAGSRLTVL.

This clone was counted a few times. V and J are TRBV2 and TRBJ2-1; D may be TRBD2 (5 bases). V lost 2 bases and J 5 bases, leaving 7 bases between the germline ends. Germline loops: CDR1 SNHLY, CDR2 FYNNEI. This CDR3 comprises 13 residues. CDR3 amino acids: CASSELANNEQFF. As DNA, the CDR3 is TGTGCCAGCAGTGAACTAGCAAACAATGAGCAGTTCTTC.

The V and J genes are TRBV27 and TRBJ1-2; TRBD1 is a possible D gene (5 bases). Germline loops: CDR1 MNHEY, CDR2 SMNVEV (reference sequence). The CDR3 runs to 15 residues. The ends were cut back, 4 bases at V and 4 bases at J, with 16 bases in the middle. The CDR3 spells CASSSPGTIGYGYTF. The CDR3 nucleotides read TGTGCCAGCAGTTCACCAGGGACTATTGGCTATGGCTACACCTTC.

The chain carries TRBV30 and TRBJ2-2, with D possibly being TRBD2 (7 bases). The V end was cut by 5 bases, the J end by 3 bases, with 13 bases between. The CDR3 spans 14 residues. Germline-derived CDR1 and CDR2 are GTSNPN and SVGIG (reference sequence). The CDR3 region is CAWGGATYTGELFF. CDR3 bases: TGTGCCTGGGGGGGGGCTACTTACACCGGGGAGCTGTTTTTT.